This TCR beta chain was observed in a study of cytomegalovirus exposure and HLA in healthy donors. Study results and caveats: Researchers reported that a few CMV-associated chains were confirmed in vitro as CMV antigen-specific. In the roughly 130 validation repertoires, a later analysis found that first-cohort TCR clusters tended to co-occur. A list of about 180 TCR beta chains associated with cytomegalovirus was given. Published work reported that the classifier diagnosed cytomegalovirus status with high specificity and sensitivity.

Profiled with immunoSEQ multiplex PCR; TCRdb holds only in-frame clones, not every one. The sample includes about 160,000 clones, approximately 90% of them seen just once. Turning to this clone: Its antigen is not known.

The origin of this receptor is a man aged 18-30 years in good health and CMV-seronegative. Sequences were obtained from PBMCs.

The CDR3 nucleotides read TGCGCCAGCAGCCAGGCCTGGACAGGATCTGGTGGCTACACCTTC. This encodes CASSQAWTGSGGYTF. This chain uses TRBV4-3 with TRBJ1-2; 7 bases are a match to TRBD1. The germline CDR1 and CDR2 sequences are LGHNA and YSLEER. CDR3 size: 15 residues. V shed 3 bases and J 7 bases; nucleotides not matched to a gene: 11.